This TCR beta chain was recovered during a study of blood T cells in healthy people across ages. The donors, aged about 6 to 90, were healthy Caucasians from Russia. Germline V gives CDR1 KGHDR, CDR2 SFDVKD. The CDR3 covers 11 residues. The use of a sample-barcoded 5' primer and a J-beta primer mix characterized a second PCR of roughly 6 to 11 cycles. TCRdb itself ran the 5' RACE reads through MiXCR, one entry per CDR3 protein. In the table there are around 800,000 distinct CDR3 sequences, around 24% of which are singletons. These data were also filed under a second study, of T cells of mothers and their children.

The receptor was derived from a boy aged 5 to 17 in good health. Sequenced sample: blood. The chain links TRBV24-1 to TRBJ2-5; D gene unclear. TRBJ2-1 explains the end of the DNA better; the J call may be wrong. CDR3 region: CATSDNNEQFF. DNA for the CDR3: TGTGCCACCAGTGATAACAATGAGCAGTTCTTC.